Given below is one T cell receptor beta chain in context. Its cognate antigen is unknown. In germline, CDR1 is SGHRS, CDR2 YFSETQ. CDR3 size: 14 residues. Trimming removed 4 bases from V and 0 bases from J; junction bases left unmatched: 0. 60 Vbeta and 13 Jbeta primers were used in PCR. Using immunoSEQ multiplex PCR, the repertoire was profiled, and TCRdb retains in-frame clones only, with some absent. Listed are about 200,000 clones; about 6% falls within the top ten. This entry comes from a study of cytomegalovirus exposure and HLA in healthy donors. Findings and caveats of the study: Other equally common chains were less clonally expanded than HLA-associated TCR beta chains, a later analysis showed. For cytomegalovirus status, the classifier reportedly gave diagnoses with high specificity and sensitivity. Some V segments, including TRBV6-2 and TRBV6-3, were excluded as indistinguishable.

Sequenced sample: PBMCs. The receptor's source is a man aged 25 to 40 in good health and CMV-seronegative. The chain couples TRBV5-1 to TRBJ2-2; 7 positions agree with TRBD2. The CDR3 coding sequence is TGCGCCAGCAGCCGGGGGGCGAACACCGGGGAGCTGTTTTTT. It encodes CASSRGANTGELFF.